This T cell receptor beta chain was sequenced for a study of cytomegalovirus exposure and HLA in healthy donors. The PCR contained 60 Vbeta and 13 Jbeta primers. Data came from immunoSEQ multiplex PCR; TCRdb stores just in-frame clones and leaves some out. The table records 150,000 to 200,000 clones, around four fifths of them present only once. Germline V gives CDR1 MDHEN, CDR2 SYDVKM. The V end lost 3 bases, the J end lost 0 bases, and 9 bases lay between the germline ends. CDR3 length: 14 amino acids. On this clone: As yet, its antigen is unknown.

Findings and limits, study-wide: Later genetic work tied a missense DCLRE1C variant to beta-chain V and J trimming. Association of around 17,000 TCR beta sequences with HLA alleles was found at 0.05 false discovery rate in a later analysis. Researchers left out some V segments, among them TRBV6-2 and TRBV6-3, as indistinguishable.

Sequencing used PBMCs. The receptor's source is a man younger than 35 in good health and CMV-seropositive. The chain combines TRBV28 with TRBJ2-7, with D possibly matching TRBD2 (5 bases). CDR3 sequence: CASSFTRSSYEQYF. CDR3 DNA: TGTGCCAGCAGTTTCACTAGGAGCTCCTACGAGCAGTACTTC.